Described below is a single TCR beta chain sequence and its context. No antigen is known for it. The sample originates from a study of CXCR3-negative and CXCR3-positive naive CD8 T cells. General study points: Comparison of naive cells showed more hydrophobic TRB CDR3s in CXCR3-positive than in CXCR3-negative naive cells. Naive CXCR3-negative cells resembled naive CXCR3-positive cells in TRBV-TRBJ usage; memory cells differed. Both naive subsets carried similar amounts of surface CD5, so TCR strength was inferred from TRB CDR3 properties. Each naive subset displayed comparably high diversity, whereas memory CD8+ cells displayed much lower diversity.

The method, 5' RACE with UMI labels, was used to prepare the TRB cDNA libraries. TCRdb re-analyzed the 5' RACE reads; it lists each CDR3 protein once, without DNA. The sample table sets out roughly 130,000 distinct CDR3 sequences. All CD8+ T cell subsets were sorted in triplicate at 250,000 to 300,000 cells each. The source is a human donor in good health. Some clones in this sample may be carry-over from other donors' samples. The source material was naive CXCR3+ CD8+ T cells from blood. The subset denotes: CD45RO-CCR7+CD27+CD95- naive CD8+ T cells expressing CXCR3 (TNR3+).

CDR3 region: CASSFTGGAYGYTF. The rearrangement links TRBV7-9 to TRBJ1-2; TCRdb reports TRBD1, a call that lacks DNA to check it against. In germline, CDR1 is SEHNR, CDR2 FQNEAQ (reference sequence). The CDR3 covers 14 residues.